This T cell receptor (beta chain) was observed in a study of patients and donors after allogeneic stem cell transplantation. The CDR3 runs to 14 residues. Germline values: CDR1 MNHEY, CDR2 SMNVEV (reference sequence). The V gene lost 0 bases and the J gene lost 7 bases, with 10 bases spanning the gap. A single record per CDR3 protein comes from TCRdb applying MiXCR to the RT-PCR reads. Of approximately 61,000 distinct CDR3 sequences listed, roughly 15% are singletons. The table lists this clonotype with a few counts. Sequencing was performed on blood, either unsorted or a sorted T cell fraction (not recorded which). The sequence derives from a human donor who was either an allogeneic HSCT recipient or a stem cell or donor lymphocyte infusion donor (not recorded which). It is not recorded whose cells these are; they may come from a transplant donor. The chain is built from TRBV27 and TRBJ2-1; D is tentatively TRBD1 or TRBD2 (6 bases each). CDR3 residues: CASSLSRGVNEQFF. In DNA, the CDR3 is TGTGCCAGCAGTTTATCGAGGGGGGTAAATGAGCAGTTCTTC.